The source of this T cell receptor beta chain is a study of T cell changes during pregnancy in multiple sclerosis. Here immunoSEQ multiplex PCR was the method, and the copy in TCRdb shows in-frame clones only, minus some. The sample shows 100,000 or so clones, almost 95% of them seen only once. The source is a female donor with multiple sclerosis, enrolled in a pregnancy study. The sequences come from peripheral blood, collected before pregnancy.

The CDR3 nucleotides are TGTGCCAGCAGTTTATCGAGACTAGCGGGGCAAGAGACCCAGTACTTC. It yields the protein CASSLSRLAGQETQYF. This rearrangement joins TRBV27 to TRBJ2-5, with 11 bases identical to TRBD2. Trimming took 0 bases from V and 2 from J; bases not matched to a gene: 2. CDR3 length: 16 residues. The germline V gene has CDR1 MNHEY and CDR2 SMNVEV (reference sequence).